The 9 T cell receptor beta chains in this list originate from one sample, sequenced in a study of cytomegalovirus exposure and HLA in healthy donors. The PCR employed 60 Vbeta primers together with 13 Jbeta primers. Data came from immunoSEQ multiplex PCR; TCRdb stores just in-frame clones and leaves some out. The sample shows 65,000 to 90,000 clones, and 3.8% sits with its ten largest clones. Sequencing used PBMCs. All receptors derive from a female donor in good health and CMV-seropositive.

J is TRBJ1-1 and V is TRBV20-1; possible D gene TRBD1, 6 bases. The CDR3 totals 11 residues. Germline CDR1 and CDR2: DFQATT and SNEGSKA (reference sequence). V lost 5 bases and J lost 5, with 9 bases in between. The CDR3: CSAPDRTEAFF. The CDR3 DNA sequence: TGCAGTGCTCCTGACAGGACTGAAGCTTTCTTT.

DNA for the CDR3: TGCAGTGCCCCCCACTACAATGAGCAGTTCTTC. This gives the protein CSAPHYNEQFF. V is TRBV20-1 and J is TRBJ2-1; the D is unclear. V was shortened by 6 bases and J by 3 bases, with 6 bases between the two germline ends. This CDR3 contains 11 residues. The germline gives CDR1 DFQATT, CDR2 SNEGSKA (reference sequence).

The chain's CDR3 is CASSEPSGWEETQYF. DNA for the CDR3: TGCGCCAGCAGTGAACCTAGCGGATGGGAAGAGACCCAGTACTTC. V and J are TRBV10-2 and TRBJ2-5, with TRBD2 matching over 7 bases. The trim removed 3 bases at V and 3 bases at J, leaving 7 bases unmatched. This CDR3 contains 15 residues. Germline CDR1 reads WSHSY; CDR2 reads SAAADI.

This chain uses TRBV7-9 with TRBJ1-5; TRBD1 agrees at 8 bases. The length of the CDR3 is 17 residues. The V and J ends lost 6 bases and 0 bases, in that order; junction bases with no gene match: 10. Germline values: CDR1 SEHNR, CDR2 FQNEAQ (reference sequence). This CDR3 reads CASSPGQEHFSNQPQHF. CDR3 coding DNA: TGTGCCAGCAGTCCGGGACAGGAACACTTTAGCAATCAGCCCCAGCATTTT.

This chain uses TRBV6-4 with TRBJ2-1; 8 bases agree with TRBD1. Germline values: CDR1 MRHNA, CDR2 SNTAGT. V trimming: 6 bases; J trimming: 0 bases; junction bases outside the gene matches: 4. The CDR3 is 15 residues long. CDR3 sequence: CASSRTGSSYNEQFF. In nucleotides, the CDR3 is TGTGCCAGCAGCCGGACAGGGAGCTCCTACAATGAGCAGTTCTTC.

This clone ranks as medium-sized (0.01 to 0.1%) in terms of frequency. The V gene is TRBV6-6, the J gene TRBJ2-1, with 7 bases aligning to TRBD2. The CDR3 is made up of 15 amino acids. Germline lookup yields CDR1 MNHNY and CDR2 SVGAGI (reference sequence). V shed 7 bases and J 2 bases; nucleotides not matched to a gene: 8. The CDR3 sequence is CASTLGGVAYNEQFF. The CDR3 nucleotides read TGTGCCAGCACTTTGGGGGGGGTGGCCTACAATGAGCAGTTCTTC.

This chain connects TRBV19 to TRBJ1-3, with a weak D call TRBD1 (5 bases). The CDR3 has 15 amino acids. Germline loops: CDR1 LNHDA, CDR2 SQIVND (reference sequence). Trimming took off 6 bases at V and 0 bases at J, with 12 bases between the two ends. The chain's CDR3 is CASRYRSSSGNTIYF. In nucleotides, the CDR3 is TGTGCCAGTAGGTACAGGTCCTCCTCTGGAAACACCATATATTTT.

The V call is TRBV9, the J call TRBJ2-7, with 8 bases identical to TRBD2. Germline-derived CDR1 and CDR2 are SGDLS and YYNGEE. The CDR3 loop spans 16 amino acids. With V trimmed by 4 bases and J by 3 bases, 12 bases remained unmatched. This CDR3 reads CASSPNPGGAGYEQYF. CDR3 DNA: TGTGCCAGCAGCCCAAACCCCGGGGGGGCGGGCTACGAGCAGTACTTC.

Points on this clone: Within the sample, other DNA sequences also encode this same CDR3. The V gene is TRBV5-6, the J gene TRBJ1-6; D is unresolved. The germline gives CDR1 SGHDT, CDR2 YYEEEE. The CDR3 runs to 16 residues. V was pared by 4 bases and J by 3 bases, with 14 bases between. CDR3 DNA: TGTGCCAGCAGCCTACGGCCGGGAGGCTATAATTCACCCCTCCACTTT. Translation: CASSLRPGGYNSPLHF.